The 32 T cell receptor beta chains presented below share a single source sample, sequenced in a study of blood T cell repertoires in COVID-19. The assay was immunoSEQ multiplex PCR, and TCRdb's table has in-frame clones only and misses some. The table has 80,000 or so clones, approximately 85% seen once. Sequences were obtained from peripheral blood. Receptors originate from a man between 60 and 70 years old with COVID-19, enrolled during active disease.

This chain links TRBV5-5 with TRBJ1-3; 10 positions match TRBD1. Germline V lookup: CDR1 SGHKS, CDR2 YYEKEE (reference sequence). V lost 4 bases, J lost 2 bases, and 0 bases stayed unmatched. This CDR3 comprises 14 residues. CDR3 amino acids: CASSGTGAGNTIYF. As DNA, the CDR3 is TGTGCCAGCAGCGGGACAGGGGCTGGAAACACCATATATTTT.

The chain uses TRBV3-1 (or the pseudogene TRBV3-2) and TRBJ2-2; 10 nucleotides line up with TRBD1. Germline CDR1 is LGHDT and CDR2 is YNNKEL (reference sequence). Trimming at V came to 6 bases and at J to 4 bases, leaving 8 bases not matched to a gene. The CDR3 runs to 16 residues. As DNA, the CDR3 is TGTGCCAGCAGAACGTGGGACAGGGGAAGCACCGGGGAGCTGTTTTTT. It specifies CASRTWDRGSTGELFF.

The chain combines TRBV30 with TRBJ1-4; D might be TRBD1 (5 bases). The V and J ends lost 2 bases and 4 bases respectively, with 14 bases between them. CDR3 length: 15 amino acids. Germline V gene data show CDR1 as GTSNPN and CDR2 as SVGIG (reference sequence). For the CDR3, the DNA is TGTGCCTGGAGTTCCGGACGTCAGGGTAATGAAAAACTGTTTTTT. It is translated as CAWSSGRQGNEKLFF.

The chain joins TRBV5-5 to TRBJ2-1; TRBD2 agrees at 13 bases. Germline V gene lookup returns CDR1 SGHKS and CDR2 YYEKEE (reference sequence). Losses at the gene ends were 3 bases for V and 9 bases for J; bases not matched to a gene: 0. The CDR3 length is 13 residues. The CDR3 spells CASSWTSGGEQFF. The CDR3 bases are TGTGCCAGCAGCTGGACTAGCGGGGGTGAGCAGTTCTTC.

This rearrangement joins TRBV18 to TRBJ1-2; 8 bases are a match to TRBD1. The germline CDR1 and CDR2 sequences are KGHSH and LQKENI. V lost 3 bases, J lost 8 bases, and 5 bases stayed unmatched. The CDR3 runs 13 residues. The CDR3 DNA is TGTGCCAGCTCACCCCCAGGGGGCAACGGCTACACCTTC. Protein sequence: CASSPPGGNGYTF.

V is TRBV9 and J is TRBJ2-2; 12 nucleotides align to TRBD1. The CDR3 is 18 residues long. Germline CDR1 SGDLS, CDR2 YYNGEE. J lost 7 bases, V lost 0 bases, and 10 bases had no gene match. The CDR3 is CASSVESGTGGGGGELFF. The CDR3, as DNA: TGTGCCAGCAGCGTAGAGTCCGGGACAGGGGGCGGGGGCGGGGAGCTGTTTTTT.

The J gene is TRBJ2-4, the V gene TRBV7-9, with TRBD1 matching over 11 bases. CDR1 SEHNR and CDR2 FQNEAQ come from the germline V gene (reference sequence). The length of the CDR3 is 16 residues. Trimming removed 3 bases from V and 3 bases from J; junction bases left unmatched: 4. The CDR3 coding sequence is TGTGCCAGCAGCTTGTGGACAGGGGGCGTCAAAAACATTCAGTACTTC. This sequence encodes CASSLWTGGVKNIQYF.

This chain connects TRBV6-5 to TRBJ2-6; tentative D call: TRBD1 (6 bases). With 6 bases removed from V and 3 bases from J, the gap between germline ends came to 12 bases. The CDR3 is 15 residues long. Germline V gene data show CDR1 as MNHEY and CDR2 as SVGAGI. The CDR3 DNA follows: TGTGCCAGCAGACAAACAGGGTTTGGGGCCAACGTCCTGACTTTC. Translated: CASRQTGFGANVLTF.

The chain is built from TRBV2 and TRBJ2-1; 8 nucleotides agree with TRBD2. The CDR3 is 16 amino acids. V shed 7 bases and J 8 bases; nucleotides not matched to a gene: 16. CDR1 is SNHLY, CDR2 FYNNEI, per germline. The CDR3 DNA reads TGTGCCAGCACTACTAGCGGAGTGGAAGTCGGCTATGAGCAGTTCTTC. As protein: CASTTSGVEVGYEQFF.

The chain carries TRBV2 and TRBJ2-7; no clear D. The CDR3 loop spans 11 amino acids. Germline CDR1 SNHLY, CDR2 FYNNEI. Trimming cost V 1 base and J 12 bases, with 10 bases left between them. The DNA of the CDR3 is TGTGCCAGCAGTGAAGTCCCCCCTCCGTACTTC. As protein: CASSEVPPPYF.

V usage is TRBV5-1 and J usage is TRBJ1-4; 7 bases are shared with TRBD1. This CDR3 is 14 amino acids long. Germline CDR1 and CDR2: SGHRS and YFSETQ. The V and J ends lost 2 bases and 8 bases, in that order; junction bases with no gene match: 6. CDR3 sequence reads: CASSLRQGREKLFF. The CDR3 DNA reads as TGCGCCAGCAGCTTACGACAGGGACGCGAAAAACTGTTTTTT.

This sequence joins TRBV5-6 and TRBJ1-5; TRBD1 matches 8 bases. V lost 4 bases and J lost 8; bases outside the gene matches: 14. The germline CDR1 and CDR2 sequences are SGHDT and YYEEEE. The CDR3 sequence is 16 residues long. CDR3 coding DNA: TGTGCCAGCAGCAAAACATCCGGGACAGGCGGGGAGCCCCAGCATTTT. This encodes CASSKTSGTGGEPQHF.

The V call is TRBV30, the J call TRBJ2-2, with 9 bases aligning to TRBD1. Per the germline V gene, CDR1 is GTSNPN and CDR2 is SVGIG (reference sequence). V dropped 3 bases and J dropped 8; count of bases not matched to a gene: 7. The CDR3 loop spans 14 amino acids. This CDR3 reads CAWSAGQGIGELFF. The CDR3 DNA is TGTGCCTGGAGCGCGGGACAGGGTATTGGGGAGCTGTTTTTT.

V and J are TRBV24-1 and TRBJ2-7; 10 bases match TRBD1. Germline loops: CDR1 KGHDR, CDR2 SFDVKD. With V trimmed by 4 bases and J by 0 bases, 5 bases remained unmatched. CDR3 length: 16 residues. The CDR3 DNA sequence: TGTGCCACCAGTGACTCGGGACAGGGGCGCTCCTACGAGCAGTACTTC. It encodes CATSDSGQGRSYEQYF.

The V gene is TRBV29-1, the J gene TRBJ1-1; TRBD1 matches at 7 bases. J was trimmed by 0 bases and V by 3 bases; bases with no gene match: 4. The CDR3 totals 14 residues. Germline V gene data show CDR1 as SQVTM and CDR2 as ANQGSEA. Here the CDR3 DNA reads TGCAGCGTTGATAAGGGACAGCTGAACACTGAAGCTTTCTTT. Translated, it gives CSVDKGQLNTEAFF.

This clone was seen only once. This chain joins TRBV6-4 and TRBJ1-3; D remains ambiguous. The CDR3 has 9 amino acids. Trimming left V 4 bases short and J 11 bases short, with 3 bases between. In germline, CDR1 is MRHNA, CDR2 SNTAGT. This CDR3 reads CASSVAIYF. For the CDR3, the DNA is TGTGCCAGCAGTGTCGCCATATATTTT.

The chain carries TRBV4-2 and TRBJ2-3; the match to TRBD1 covers 7 bases. The germline gives CDR1 LGHNA, CDR2 YNFKEQ. Unmatched junction bases numbered 9, after V lost 3 bases and J lost 3 bases. The CDR3 runs to 16 residues. Here the CDR3 reads CASSHSQGSMTDTQYF. The CDR3 DNA is TGTGCCAGCAGCCACTCACAGGGGAGTATGACAGATACGCAGTATTTT.

This chain connects TRBV10-3 to TRBJ2-7; possibly TRBD1 for D (5 bases). This CDR3 is 12 amino acids long. Germline V CDR1 and CDR2: ENHRY, SYGVKD. Trimming took off 10 bases at V and 3 bases at J, with 13 bases between the two ends. CDR3 amino acids: CATGQGFYEQYF. The CDR3, as DNA: TGTGCCACGGGTCAGGGTTTCTACGAGCAGTACTTC.

The rearrangement uses TRBV5-1 and TRBJ2-3; unclear D gene. The germline V gene encodes CDR1 SGHRS and CDR2 YFSETQ. This CDR3 contains 15 residues. V lost 0 bases and J lost 2, with 10 bases in between. The CDR3 DNA is TGCGCCAGCAGCTTGGTTGTGGGCTTCACAGATACGCAGTATTTT. Translated, it gives CASSLVVGFTDTQYF.

The V and J genes are TRBV5-1 and TRBJ2-7, with TRBD2 identical over 13 bases. V was pared by 4 bases and J by 3 bases, with 7 bases of the junction left unmatched. The CDR3 runs to 16 residues. The V gene's germline CDR1 is SGHRS and CDR2 YFSETQ. CDR3 protein: CASSQWTSGGFYEQYF. CDR3 DNA sequence: TGCGCCAGCAGCCAATGGACTAGCGGGGGTTTCTACGAGCAGTACTTC.

The gene calls are TRBV6-5 and TRBJ1-4; TRBD1 matches at 8 bases. V was pared by 1 base and J by 4 bases, with 2 bases of the junction left unmatched. Looked up from germline, CDR1 is MNHEY and CDR2 is SVGAGI. CDR3 length equals 15 residues. The CDR3 loop reads CASSYLGQGNEKLFF. The CDR3 DNA is TGTGCCAGCAGTTACTTAGGACAGGGTAATGAAAAACTGTTTTTT.

The rearrangement uses TRBV7-9 and TRBJ2-1; D is possibly TRBD2 (5 bases). CDR3 length: 15 amino acids. Trimming removed 6 bases from V and 2 bases from J, with 14 bases in between. Germline CDR1 SEHNR, CDR2 FQNEAQ (reference sequence). This chain's CDR3 is CASSFGLGAYNEQFF. For the CDR3, the DNA is TGTGCCAGCAGTTTCGGACTGGGAGCCTACAATGAGCAGTTCTTC.

This chain joins TRBV27 and TRBJ1-2, with a tentative D call TRBD1 (5 bases). Germline assignment: CDR1 MNHEY and CDR2 SMNVEV (reference sequence). The CDR3 sequence is 15 residues long. Trimming stripped 1 base from V and 8 bases from J, with 17 bases between. In DNA, the CDR3 is TGTGCCAGCAGTTTATTTGTACAGGACCTAGGAGGCTACACCTTC. This encodes CASSLFVQDLGGYTF.

CDR3 bases: TGTGCCAGCAGTTACAATGCGGGGGGGCCTACCGGGGAGCTGTTTTTT. It encodes CASSYNAGGPTGELFF. This chain links TRBV6-5 with TRBJ2-2, with 9 bases fitting TRBD2. The germline V gene encodes CDR1 MNHEY and CDR2 SVGAGI. V lost 2 bases to trimming and J lost 5 bases; unmatched junction nucleotides: 6. This CDR3 contains 16 residues.

V and J are TRBV6-4 and TRBJ2-1, with 10 bases identical to TRBD2. Unmatched junction bases numbered 4, after V lost 5 bases and J lost 3 bases. This CDR3 contains 15 residues. Per the germline V gene, CDR1 is MRHNA and CDR2 is SNTAGT. CDR3 loop: CASSTGTSDYNEQFF. The DNA for the CDR3 is TGTGCCAGCAGTACCGGGACTAGCGACTACAATGAGCAGTTCTTC.

The chain joins TRBV7-2 to TRBJ2-1; 8 bases fit TRBD1. The germline V gene has CDR1 SGHTA and CDR2 FQGNSA. The CDR3 spans 14 residues. V gave up 2 bases and J gave up 8 bases; unmatched junction bases: 5. CDR3 bases: TGTGCCAGCAGCTTACAGCAGGGGGCTCATGAGCAGTTCTTC. This encodes CASSLQQGAHEQFF.

V is TRBV21-1 and J is TRBJ2-4; whether TRBD2, the table's D call, matches the DNA was not checked. TRBV21-1 is assigned pseudogene status. The CDR3 has 15 residues. This CDR3 is CASSNRGLAKNIQYF. DNA of the CDR3: TGTGCCAGCAGCAACCGAGGGTTAGCCAAAAACATTCAGTACTTC.

This clone has a handful of counts. The same CDR3 can be traced to other DNA sequences in this sample. The chain couples TRBV28 to TRBJ2-7; 10 nucleotides align to TRBD2. Germline V gene sequence: CDR1 MDHEN, CDR2 SYDVKM. J was trimmed by 5 bases and V by 7 bases; bases with no gene match: 11. The CDR3 extends over 15 amino acids. This CDR3 is CASILGGAGGDEQYF. The CDR3, as DNA: TGTGCCAGCATCTTGGGGGGAGCGGGGGGGGACGAGCAGTACTTC. Combining the CDR3 with reference TRBV28 and TRBJ2-7 gives the whole variable domain DVKVTQSSRYLVKRTGEKVFLECVQDMDHENMFWYRQDPGLGLRLIYFSYDVKMKEKGDIPEGYSVSREKKERFSLILESASTNQTSMYLCASILGGAGGDEQYFGPGTRLTVT.

The rearrangement uses TRBV15 and TRBJ2-1, with D perhaps TRBD2 (6 bases). CDR1 and CDR2 from the germline V gene are LNHNV and YYDKDF (reference sequence). V lost 0 bases, J lost 8 bases, and 14 bases lay in between. The CDR3 extends over 15 amino acids. The CDR3 region has the DNA TGTGCCACCAGCAGAGATCTTAGGGAGGTGTATGAGCAGTTCTTC. Amino acids: CATSRDLREVYEQFF.

V usage is TRBV6-5 and J usage is TRBJ1-1; 8 bases are shared with TRBD1. Losses at the gene ends were 3 bases for V and 11 bases for J; bases not matched to a gene: 5. Germline lookup yields CDR1 MNHEY and CDR2 SVGAGI. There are 12 residues in the CDR3. The CDR3 spells CASSYQGAPAFF. The CDR3 DNA reads as TGTGCCAGCAGTTATCAGGGGGCGCCGGCTTTCTTT.

The CDR3 spells CASSLEGRETQYF. CDR3 bases: TGTGCCAGCAGTCTCGAGGGTAGAGAGACCCAGTACTTC. The genes are TRBV2 and TRBJ2-5; possibly TRBD2 for D (5 bases). The CDR3 has 13 residues. Germline loops: CDR1 SNHLY, CDR2 FYNNEI. V was trimmed by 5 bases and J by 4 bases, leaving 11 bases between them.

V gene TRBV7-2 combines with J gene TRBJ2-5, with 11 positions matching TRBD2. The J segment lost 5 bases and the V segment lost 1 base, leaving 6 bases of the junction unmatched. The CDR3 contains 16 residues. CDR1 and CDR2 from the germline V gene are SGHTA and FQGNSA. This chain's CDR3 is CASSLVAGGPGETQYF. CDR3 nucleotide sequence: TGTGCCAGCAGCTTAGTAGCGGGGGGGCCGGGCGAGACCCAGTACTTC.